This TCR beta chain was sequenced for a study of CD8 T cells in ankylosing spondylitis. Whole-study findings and limits: Typical of ankylosing spondylitis blood, it appeared, was a TCR beta motif of under 10 highly homologous variants.

A word on this clonotype: No antigen is known for it.

Making the TCR beta libraries involved quantitative 5'-RACE with molecular barcodes. Via MiXCR, TCRdb re-called the 5' RACE reads, giving one row per CDR3 protein. The data contain about 340,000 distinct CDR3 sequences, 20% to 25% of them singletons. The sequencing input was blood, either unsorted or a sorted T cell fraction (not recorded which). This TCR was sampled from a male donor with ankylosing spondylitis or in good health (not recorded which).

Here the CDR3 reads CASSSPSGVGWELFF. Written as DNA, the CDR3 is TGTGCCAGCAGCTCCCCTAGCGGGGTGGGCTGGGAGCTGTTTTTT. The rearrangement links TRBV7-8 to TRBJ2-2; 9 bases agree with TRBD2. This CDR3 is built from 15 residues. Unmatched junction bases numbered 9, after V lost 4 bases and J lost 9 bases. Per germline, CDR1 SGHVS and CDR2 FQNEAQ. The full variable domain, with the rest looked up from reference TRBV7-8 and TRBJ2-2, is GAGVSQSPRYKVAKRGQDVALRCDPISGHVSLFWYQQALGQGPEFLTYFQNEAQLDKSGLPSDRFFAERPEGSVSTLKIQRTQQEDSAVYLCASSSPSGVGWELFFGEGSRLTVL.